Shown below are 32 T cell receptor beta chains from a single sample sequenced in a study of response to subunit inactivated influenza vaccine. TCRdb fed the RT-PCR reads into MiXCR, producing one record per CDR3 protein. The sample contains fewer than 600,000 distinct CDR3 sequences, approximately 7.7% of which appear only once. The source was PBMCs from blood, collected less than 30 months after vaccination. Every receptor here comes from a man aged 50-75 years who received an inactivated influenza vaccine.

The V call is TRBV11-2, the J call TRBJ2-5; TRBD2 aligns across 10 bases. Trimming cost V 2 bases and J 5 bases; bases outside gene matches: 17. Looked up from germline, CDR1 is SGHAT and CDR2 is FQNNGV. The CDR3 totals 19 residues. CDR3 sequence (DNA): TGTGCCAGCAGCTTACGGCCGGAACTAGCGGGACCGTTAGGGGAGACCCAGTACTTC. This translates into CASSLRPELAGPLGETQYF.

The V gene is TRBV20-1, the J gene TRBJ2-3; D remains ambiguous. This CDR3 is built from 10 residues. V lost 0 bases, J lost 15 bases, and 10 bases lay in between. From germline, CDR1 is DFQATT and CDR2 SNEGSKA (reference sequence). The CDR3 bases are TGCAGTGCTAGAGACCTTACTCATTATTTT. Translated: CSARDLTHYF.

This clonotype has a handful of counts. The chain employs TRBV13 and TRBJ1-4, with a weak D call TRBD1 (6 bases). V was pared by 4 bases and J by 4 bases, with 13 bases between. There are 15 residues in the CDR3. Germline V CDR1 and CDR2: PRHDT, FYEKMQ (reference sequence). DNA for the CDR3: TGTGCCAGCAGCTCCAAGACAGGTGGTAATGAAAAACTGTTTTTT. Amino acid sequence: CASSSKTGGNEKLFF.

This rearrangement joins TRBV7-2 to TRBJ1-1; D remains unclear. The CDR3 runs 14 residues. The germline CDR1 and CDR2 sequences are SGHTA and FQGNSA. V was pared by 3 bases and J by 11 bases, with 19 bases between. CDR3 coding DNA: TGTGCCAGCAGCTTGTCCTTGGGGTTCGATGTGGCTTTCTTT. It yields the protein CASSLSLGFDVAFF.

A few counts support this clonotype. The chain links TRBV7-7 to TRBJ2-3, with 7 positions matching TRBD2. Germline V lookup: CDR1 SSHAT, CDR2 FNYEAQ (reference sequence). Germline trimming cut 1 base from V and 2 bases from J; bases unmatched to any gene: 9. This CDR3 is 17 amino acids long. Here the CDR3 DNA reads TGTGCCAGCAGCTTAGGTCGGGCTAGCGGAGTCACAGATACGCAGTATTTT. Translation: CASSLGRASGVTDTQYF.

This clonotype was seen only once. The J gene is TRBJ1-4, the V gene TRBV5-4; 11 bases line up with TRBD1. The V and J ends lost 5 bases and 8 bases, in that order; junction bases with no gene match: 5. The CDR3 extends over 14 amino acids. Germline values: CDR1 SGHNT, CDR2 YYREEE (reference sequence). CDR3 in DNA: TGTGCCAGCAGGAGGGACAGGGGGTCCGAAAAACTGTTTTTT. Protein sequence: CASRRDRGSEKLFF.

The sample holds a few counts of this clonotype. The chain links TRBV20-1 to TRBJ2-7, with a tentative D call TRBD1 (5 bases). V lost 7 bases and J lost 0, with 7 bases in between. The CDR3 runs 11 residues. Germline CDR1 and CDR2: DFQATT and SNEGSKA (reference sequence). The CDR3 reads CSVRVSYEQYF. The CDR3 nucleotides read TGCAGTGTCAGGGTCTCCTACGAGCAGTACTTC.

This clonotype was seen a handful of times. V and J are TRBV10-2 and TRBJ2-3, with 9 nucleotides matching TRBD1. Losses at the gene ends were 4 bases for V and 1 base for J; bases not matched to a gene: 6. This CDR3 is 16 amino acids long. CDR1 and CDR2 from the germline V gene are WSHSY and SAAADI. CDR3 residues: CASSAGTGLGTDTQYF. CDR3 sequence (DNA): TGCGCCAGCAGTGCCGGGACAGGGCTTGGCACAGATACGCAGTATTTT.

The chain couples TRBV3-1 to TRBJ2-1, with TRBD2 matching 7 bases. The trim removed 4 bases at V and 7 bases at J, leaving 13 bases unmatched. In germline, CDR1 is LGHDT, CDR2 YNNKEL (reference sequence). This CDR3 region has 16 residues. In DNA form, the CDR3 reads TGTGCCAGCAGCCTATCTGCCAGCGGGGCTGGGAATGAGCAGTTCTTC. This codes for CASSLSASGAGNEQFF.

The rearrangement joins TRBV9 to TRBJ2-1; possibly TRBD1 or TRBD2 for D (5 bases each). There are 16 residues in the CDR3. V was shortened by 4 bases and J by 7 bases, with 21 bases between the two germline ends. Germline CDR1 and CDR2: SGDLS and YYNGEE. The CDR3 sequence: CASSSRPPSRVNEQFF. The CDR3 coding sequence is TGTGCCAGCAGCTCAAGACCCCCTAGCAGGGTGAATGAGCAGTTCTTC.

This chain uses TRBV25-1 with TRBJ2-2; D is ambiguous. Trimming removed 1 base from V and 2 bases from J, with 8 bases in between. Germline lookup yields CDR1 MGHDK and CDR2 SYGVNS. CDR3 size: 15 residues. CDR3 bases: TGTGCCAGCAGTGAATTGGTTAGAAACACCGGGGAGCTGTTTTTT. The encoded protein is CASSELVRNTGELFF.

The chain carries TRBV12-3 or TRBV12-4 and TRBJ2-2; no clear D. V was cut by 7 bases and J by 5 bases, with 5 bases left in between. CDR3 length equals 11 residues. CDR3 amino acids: CASTKTGELFF. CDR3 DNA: TGTGCCAGCACTAAAACCGGGGAGCTGTTTTTT.

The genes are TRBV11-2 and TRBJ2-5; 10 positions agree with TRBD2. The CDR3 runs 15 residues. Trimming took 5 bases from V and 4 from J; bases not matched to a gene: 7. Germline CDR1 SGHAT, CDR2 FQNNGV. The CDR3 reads CASSRQLAGSETQYF. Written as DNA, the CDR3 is TGTGCCAGCAGCCGCCAACTAGCGGGGTCAGAGACCCAGTACTTC.

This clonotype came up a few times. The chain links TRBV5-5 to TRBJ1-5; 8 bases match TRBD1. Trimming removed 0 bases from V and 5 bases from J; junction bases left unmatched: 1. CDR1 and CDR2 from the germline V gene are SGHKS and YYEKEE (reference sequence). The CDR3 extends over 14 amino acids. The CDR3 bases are TGTGCCAGCAGCTTGGTACAGGGGGATCAGCCCCAGCATTTT. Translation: CASSLVQGDQPQHF. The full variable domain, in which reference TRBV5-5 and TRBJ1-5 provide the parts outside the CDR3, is DAGVTQSPTHLIKTRGQQVTLRCSPISGHKSVSWYQQVLGQGPQFIFQYYEKEERGRGNFPDRFSARQFPNYSSELNVNALLLGDSALYLCASSLVQGDQPQHFGDGTRLSIL.

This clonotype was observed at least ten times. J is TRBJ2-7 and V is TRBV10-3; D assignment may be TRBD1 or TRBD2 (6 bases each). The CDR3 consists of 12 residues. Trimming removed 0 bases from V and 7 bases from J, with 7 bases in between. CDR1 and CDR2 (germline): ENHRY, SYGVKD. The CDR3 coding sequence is TGTGCCATCAGTGAGTCAGGGGGGGAGCAGTACTTC. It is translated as CAISESGGEQYF.

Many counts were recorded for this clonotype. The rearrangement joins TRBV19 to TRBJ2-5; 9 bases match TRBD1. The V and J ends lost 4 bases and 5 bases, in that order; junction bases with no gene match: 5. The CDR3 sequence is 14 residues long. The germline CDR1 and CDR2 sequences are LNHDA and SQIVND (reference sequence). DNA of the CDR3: TGTGCCAGTAGTACCGGGACAGGGATGGAGACCCAGTACTTC. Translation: CASSTGTGMETQYF.

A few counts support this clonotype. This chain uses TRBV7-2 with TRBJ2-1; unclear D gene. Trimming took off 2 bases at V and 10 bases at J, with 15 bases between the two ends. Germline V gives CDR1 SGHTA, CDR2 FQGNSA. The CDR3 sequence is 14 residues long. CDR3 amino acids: CASSLLVWVGEQFF. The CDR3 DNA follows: TGTGCCAGCAGCTTACTTGTCTGGGTCGGAGAGCAGTTCTTC.

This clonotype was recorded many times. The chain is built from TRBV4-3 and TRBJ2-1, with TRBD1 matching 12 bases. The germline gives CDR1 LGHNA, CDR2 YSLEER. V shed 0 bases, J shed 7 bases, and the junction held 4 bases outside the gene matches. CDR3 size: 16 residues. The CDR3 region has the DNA TGCGCCAGCAGCCAAGATGGGACAGGGGGCGGGAATGAGCAGTTCTTC. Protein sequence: CASSQDGTGGGNEQFF.

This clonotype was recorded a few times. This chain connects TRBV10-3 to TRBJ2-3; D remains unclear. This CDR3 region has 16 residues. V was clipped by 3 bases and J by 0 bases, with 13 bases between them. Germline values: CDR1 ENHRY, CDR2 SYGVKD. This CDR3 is CAISEGLRPSTDTQYF. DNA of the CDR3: TGTGCCATCAGTGAAGGGCTTCGCCCTAGCACAGATACGCAGTATTTT.

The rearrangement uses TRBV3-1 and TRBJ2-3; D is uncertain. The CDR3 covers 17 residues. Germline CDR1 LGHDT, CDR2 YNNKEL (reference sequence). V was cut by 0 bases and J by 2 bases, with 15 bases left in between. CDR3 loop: CASSQEVSVDNTDTQYF. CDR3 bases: TGTGCCAGCAGCCAAGAGGTCTCCGTAGACAACACAGATACGCAGTATTTT.

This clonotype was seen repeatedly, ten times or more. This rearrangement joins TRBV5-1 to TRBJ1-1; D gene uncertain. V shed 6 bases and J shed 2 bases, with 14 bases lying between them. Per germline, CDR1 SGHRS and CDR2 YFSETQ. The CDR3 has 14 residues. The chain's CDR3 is CASNENGPNTEAFF. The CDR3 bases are TGCGCCAGCAACGAGAACGGGCCCAACACTGAAGCTTTCTTT.

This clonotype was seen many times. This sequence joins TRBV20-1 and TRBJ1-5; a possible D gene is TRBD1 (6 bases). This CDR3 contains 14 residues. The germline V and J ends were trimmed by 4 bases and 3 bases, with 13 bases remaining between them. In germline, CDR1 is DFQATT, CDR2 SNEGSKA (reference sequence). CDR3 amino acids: CSATPHRDNQPQHF. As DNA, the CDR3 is TGCAGTGCTACCCCTCACAGGGACAATCAGCCCCAGCATTTT.

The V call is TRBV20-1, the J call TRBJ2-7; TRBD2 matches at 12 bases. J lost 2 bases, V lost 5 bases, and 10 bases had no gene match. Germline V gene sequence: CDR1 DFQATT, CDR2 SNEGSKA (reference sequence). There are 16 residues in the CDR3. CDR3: CSAGSSGRARTYEQYF. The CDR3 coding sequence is TGCAGTGCTGGGTCTAGCGGGAGGGCACGTACCTACGAGCAGTACTTC.

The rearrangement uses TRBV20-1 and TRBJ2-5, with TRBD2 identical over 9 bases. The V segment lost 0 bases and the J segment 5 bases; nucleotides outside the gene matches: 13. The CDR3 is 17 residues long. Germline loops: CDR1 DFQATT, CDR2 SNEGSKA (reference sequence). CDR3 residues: CSARDIQLGTSLETQYF. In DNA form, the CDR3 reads TGCAGTGCTAGAGATATCCAACTAGGGACTAGCCTGGAGACCCAGTACTTC.

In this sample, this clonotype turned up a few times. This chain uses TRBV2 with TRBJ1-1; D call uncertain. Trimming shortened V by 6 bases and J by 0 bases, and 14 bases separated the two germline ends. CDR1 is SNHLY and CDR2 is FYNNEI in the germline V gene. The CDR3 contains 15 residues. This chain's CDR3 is CASRLDGPMNTEAFF. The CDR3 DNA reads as TGTGCCAGCAGACTCGACGGACCTATGAACACTGAAGCTTTCTTT.

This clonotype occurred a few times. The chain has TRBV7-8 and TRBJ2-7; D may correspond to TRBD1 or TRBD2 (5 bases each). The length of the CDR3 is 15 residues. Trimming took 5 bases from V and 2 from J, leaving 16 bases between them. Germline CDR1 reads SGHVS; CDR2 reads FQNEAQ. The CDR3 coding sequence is TGTGCCAGCAGCCCGCAGGGCCCGGGGACCTACGAGCAGTACTTC. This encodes CASSPQGPGTYEQYF.

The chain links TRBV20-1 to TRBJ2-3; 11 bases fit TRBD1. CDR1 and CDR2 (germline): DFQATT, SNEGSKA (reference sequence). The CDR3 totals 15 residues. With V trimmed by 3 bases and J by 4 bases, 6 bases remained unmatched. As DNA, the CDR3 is TGCAGTGCTAGTGACCGGACAGGGGGCCCAGATACGCAGTATTTT. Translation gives CSASDRTGGPDTQYF.

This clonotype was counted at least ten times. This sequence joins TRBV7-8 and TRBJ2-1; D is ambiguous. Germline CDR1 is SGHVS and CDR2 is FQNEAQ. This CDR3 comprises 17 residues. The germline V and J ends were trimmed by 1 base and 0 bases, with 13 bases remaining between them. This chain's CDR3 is CASSLVGAPSSYNEQFF. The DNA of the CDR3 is TGTGCCAGCAGCTTAGTCGGAGCCCCGAGCTCCTACAATGAGCAGTTCTTC. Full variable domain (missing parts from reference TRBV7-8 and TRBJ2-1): GAGVSQSPRYKVAKRGQDVALRCDPISGHVSLFWYQQALGQGPEFLTYFQNEAQLDKSGLPSDRFFAERPEGSVSTLKIQRTQQEDSAVYLCASSLVGAPSSYNEQFFGPGTRLTVL.

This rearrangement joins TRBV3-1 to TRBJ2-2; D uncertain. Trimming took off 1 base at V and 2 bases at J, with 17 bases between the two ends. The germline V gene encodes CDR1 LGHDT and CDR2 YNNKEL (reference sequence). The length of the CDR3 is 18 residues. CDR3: CASSQAPPRTTNTGELFF. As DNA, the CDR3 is TGTGCCAGCAGCCAAGCCCCTCCTAGAACCACTAACACCGGGGAGCTGTTTTTT.

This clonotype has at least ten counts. CDR3 nucleotide sequence: TGTGCCAGCACCTCTACTCAAACGCAGTATTTT. Translating gives CASTSTQTQYF. V usage is TRBV6-1 and J usage is TRBJ2-3; D gene ambiguous. The germline V gene has CDR1 MNHNS and CDR2 SASEGT. Trimming left V 7 bases short and J 9 bases short, with 11 bases between. The CDR3 loop spans 11 amino acids.

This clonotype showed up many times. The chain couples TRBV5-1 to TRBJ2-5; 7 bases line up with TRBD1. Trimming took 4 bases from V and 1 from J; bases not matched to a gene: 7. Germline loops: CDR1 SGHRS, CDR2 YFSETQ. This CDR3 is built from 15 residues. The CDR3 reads CASSPGTAFQETQYF. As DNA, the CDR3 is TGCGCCAGCAGCCCCGGGACAGCCTTCCAAGAGACCCAGTACTTC.

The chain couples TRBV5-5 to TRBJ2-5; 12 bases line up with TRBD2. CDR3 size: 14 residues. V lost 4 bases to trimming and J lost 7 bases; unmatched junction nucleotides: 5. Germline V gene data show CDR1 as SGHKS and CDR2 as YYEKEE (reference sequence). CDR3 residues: CASSEGTSGRTQYF. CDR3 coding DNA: TGTGCCAGCAGCGAAGGGACTAGCGGGCGGACCCAGTACTTC.